This T cell receptor (beta chain) was retrieved from a study of T-cell memory formation after mild COVID-19 (dated by TCRdb to the early 2020s). In the study overall: TCR sequence clusters from the two donors were largely donor specific. In a couple of donors, T-cell clones that expanded and contracted after mild COVID-19 were tracked by sequencing TCRalpha and TCRbeta repertoires over time. Two young, previously healthy adult volunteers made up the cohort, one male and one female.

Ficoll-Paque density gradient centrifugation was the method used to isolate PBMCs. This clonotype was detected a few times. Its antigen is still unknown. No quality values exist for individual bases; no much larger clone is one base distant. Results and caveats for the whole study, not just this receptor: Some responding clones were found in pre-infection memory, which suggests that pre-existing cross-reactive memory T cells took part in the SARS-CoV-2 response. Balanced CD4/CD8 phenotypes were observed for clones contracting from day 15 to 85, whereas a bias towards CD4+ was observed for a second wave of clones expanding from day 15 to 37. Only a couple of mild cases were covered in the study, and larger cohorts including severe cases with pre-infection samples were considered necessary. Contracting CD4+ clones were found mainly in CM and EM memory subsets, while CD8+ clones were enriched in EMRA. SARS-CoV-2 specificity was not confirmed for the second-wave clones peaking on day 37.

From its cysteine to its phenylalanine, the CDR3 spans 14 amino acids. Only the CDR3 portion is preserved as DNA: 42 bases, with reading frame beginning at the first base. At the junction V is shortened by 2 bases and J by 1 base, with 9 bases in between. TCRdb shows the sequencer as Illumina NovaSeq 6000. cDNA libraries for TCRalpha and TCRbeta were prepared by 5'RACE using constant-segment primers, with sample barcodes and unique molecular identifiers added. Trizol reagent was used to extract RNA from every sample. Amplification of the libraries took two PCR steps, and the second step added a second sample barcode plus Illumina TruSeq adapters. Sequencing of the libraries was done on an Illumina NovaSeq, producing 2 x 150 bp paired-end reads. Per the source publication's procedure: Demultiplexing of reads and collapsing into UMI-guided consensus sequences were performed with migec v1.2.7. With mixcr v2.1.11, UMI consensuses were aligned to TRA and TRB V and J templates and assembled into clonotypes. Clonotypes were classified as expanded or contracted when called significant by both edgeR and NoisET, with noise models trained on biological replicates. For edgeR calls, a false discovery rate-adjusted p below 0.01 and a log2 fold-change threshold of 1 were applied. As an exploratory analysis of dynamics, PCA with hierarchical clustering was applied to max-normalized trajectories of the 1000 most abundant clonotypes. Separately sequenced CD4+ and CD8+ repertoires were used to assign a CD4 or CD8 phenotype to each responding clone. The public reads were reprocessed in TCRdb via fastp at Q25 and MiXCR, keeping in-frame beta chains. Identical CDR3 protein sequences are pooled into one entry, listed with their most common genes and DNA. The V and J calls shown here were made by TCRdb, not taken from the authors' results. A total of roughly 510,000 distinct CDR3 sequences appear in this sample, roughly a sixth of them only once. The ten largest clones capture 8.1% of the sample.

The clonotype originates from an adult woman who had mild COVID-19 (a few samples of this study predate the infection). The sample titles of this study are shuffled in the database, so cell type and time point are left out; the donor was told from shared clones. Source material: PBMCs or a T cell subset sorted from them (not recorded which). This receptor chain uses TRBV12-3 or TRBV12-4 and TRBJ2-7; the D gene identity is not certain. Here the CDR3 is given as CASSLSAPSYEQYF. The base sequence is TGTGCCAGCAGTTTAAGTGCTCCGTCCTACGAGCAGTACTTC.